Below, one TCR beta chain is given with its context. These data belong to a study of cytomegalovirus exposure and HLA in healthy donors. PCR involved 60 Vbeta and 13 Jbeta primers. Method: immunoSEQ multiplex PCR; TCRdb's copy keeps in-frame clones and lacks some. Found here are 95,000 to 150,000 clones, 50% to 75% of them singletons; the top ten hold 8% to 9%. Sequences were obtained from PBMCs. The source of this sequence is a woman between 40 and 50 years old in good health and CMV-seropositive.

The CDR3 reads CASSLEVSSEAFF. As DNA, the CDR3 is TGTGCCAGCAGTTTAGAGGTTTCCTCGGAAGCTTTCTTT. This rearrangement joins TRBV27 to TRBJ1-1; D is unresolved. The V and J ends lost 2 bases and 8 bases respectively, with 12 bases between them. The CDR3 spans 13 residues. Germline V gene sequence: CDR1 MNHEY, CDR2 SMNVEV (reference sequence).